The 15 T cell receptor beta chains below come from one sample, sequenced in a study of ipilimumab plus nivolumab after autologous stem cell transplantation. The table came from immunoSEQ multiplex PCR; TCRdb's copy has only in-frame clones and leaves some out. The sample lists some 19,000 clones, roughly four fifths seen once, with about 6.4% in the top ten. This specimen was PBMCs, taken in a trial of ipilimumab plus nivolumab as post-transplant consolidation. The receptor set was obtained from a male donor with diffuse large B-cell lymphoma.

This clone was observed once. The rearrangement links TRBV19 to TRBJ1-4; TRBD1 agrees at 9 bases. Germline V lookup: CDR1 LNHDA, CDR2 SQIVND (reference sequence). The trim removed 8 bases at V and 8 bases at J, leaving 6 bases unmatched. The CDR3 contains 13 residues. The CDR3 DNA reads as TGTGCCAGTTCTGGGACAGGGAGAGAAAAACTGTTTTTT. Translating it yields CASSGTGREKLFF.

This CDR3 is CASSPETGEGEQYF. DNA of the CDR3: TGTGCCAGCTCACCTGAGACAGGGGAAGGCGAGCAGTACTTC. This rearrangement joins TRBV18 to TRBJ2-7, with 8 bases identical to TRBD1. The J segment lost 6 bases and the V segment lost 3 bases, leaving 7 bases of the junction unmatched. CDR1 is KGHSH and CDR2 is LQKENI in the germline V gene. The CDR3 loop spans 14 amino acids.

This CDR3 is CARPGTEDTGELFF. CDR3 in DNA: TGTGCCCGACCCGGGACAGAGGACACCGGGGAGCTGTTTTTT. V gene TRBV30 combines with J gene TRBJ2-2, with 7 bases matching TRBD1. The germline V gene encodes CDR1 GTSNPN and CDR2 SVGIG (reference sequence). The CDR3 is made up of 14 amino acids. With 8 bases clipped from V and 3 bases from J, the junction kept 9 bases outside the gene matches.

V gene TRBV7-9 combines with J gene TRBJ2-7, with 11 bases fitting TRBD1. The V segment lost 4 bases and the J segment 6 bases; nucleotides outside the gene matches: 8. In germline, CDR1 is SEHNR, CDR2 FQNEAQ (reference sequence). The CDR3 has 15 amino acids. The CDR3 region has the DNA TGTGCCAGCAGCTCCCCGGGACAGGGGGTTAGCGAGCAGTACTTC. It translates to CASSSPGQGVSEQYF. Full variable domain (outside the CDR3, taken from reference TRBV7-9 and TRBJ2-7): DTGVSQNPRHKITKRGQNVTFRCDPISEHNRLYWYRQTLGQGPEFLTYFQNEAQLEKSRLLSDRFSAERPKGSFSTLEIQRTEQGDSAMYLCASSSPGQGVSEQYFGPGTRLTVT.

The rearrangement joins TRBV18 to TRBJ1-2, with D possibly matching TRBD1 (5 bases). V lost 6 bases and J lost 4, with 18 bases in between. Germline CDR1 reads KGHSH; CDR2 reads LQKENI. The CDR3 extends over 15 amino acids. The CDR3 sequence is CASSPGTPSSYGYTF. For the CDR3, the DNA is TGTGCCAGCTCTCCCGGGACTCCCTCTAGCTATGGCTACACCTTC.

This chain joins TRBV2 and TRBJ2-3; the D gene is possibly TRBD1 (6 bases). The CDR3 is made up of 13 amino acids. Trimming took off 6 bases at V and 0 bases at J, with 7 bases between the two ends. Germline CDR1 SNHLY, CDR2 FYNNEI. CDR3 in DNA: TGTGCCAGCAGGGGGGCTAGCACAGATACGCAGTATTTT. It translates to CASRGASTDTQYF.

This clone was counted once. V gene TRBV6-1 combines with J gene TRBJ1-1, with 7 bases fitting TRBD1. The length of the CDR3 is 13 residues. With V trimmed by 6 bases and J by 10 bases, 11 bases remained unmatched. From germline, CDR1 is MNHNS and CDR2 SASEGT. CDR3 bases: TGTGCCAGCAGGGAGAACAGGGGATTGGGAGCTTTCTTT. This gives the protein CASRENRGLGAFF.

This chain links TRBV2 with TRBJ2-1; 7 positions agree with TRBD2. Germline-derived CDR1 and CDR2 are SNHLY and FYNNEI. CDR3 size: 13 residues. V shed 10 bases, J shed 0 bases, and the junction held 3 bases outside the gene matches. The CDR3 spells CAITSVSYNEQFF. The CDR3, as DNA: TGTGCCATCACTAGCGTCTCCTACAATGAGCAGTTCTTC.

This chain joins TRBV6-6 and TRBJ1-2; D possibly corresponds to TRBD1 (6 bases). V lost 7 bases and J 8 bases, leaving 23 bases between the germline ends. The germline gives CDR1 MNHNY, CDR2 SVGAGI (reference sequence). The length of the CDR3 is 15 residues. The CDR3 region is CASTHGGGSPRGYTF. CDR3 DNA: TGTGCCAGCACCCACGGGGGCGGTTCACCTCGGGGCTACACCTTC.

CDR3 nucleotides: TGTGCCAGCAAGGAGCGGGGGGGTGTGGATGAGCAGTTCTTC. It is translated as CASKERGGVDEQFF. The chain couples TRBV28 to TRBJ2-1, with 10 positions matching TRBD2. CDR1 and CDR2 from the germline V gene are MDHEN and SYDVKM. After removal of 7 bases from V and 8 bases from J, the junction contained 8 bases not matched to a gene. The CDR3 contains 14 residues.

The V call is TRBV6-1, the J call TRBJ1-2, with no clear D. Germline lookup yields CDR1 MNHNS and CDR2 SASEGT. The CDR3 extends over 13 amino acids. Between the trimmed V and J ends, which lost 4 bases and 9 bases, there was a span of 15 bases. The CDR3 sequence: CASSGQAGLSYTF. In DNA, the CDR3 is TGTGCCAGCAGTGGTCAGGCCGGATTGAGCTACACCTTC.

The rearrangement joins TRBV18 to TRBJ1-1, with TRBD1 matching over 8 bases. The CDR3 sequence is 17 residues long. CDR1 and CDR2 (germline): KGHSH, LQKENI. V dropped 0 bases and J dropped 5; count of bases not matched to a gene: 11. The CDR3: CASSPPGQATSMTEAFF. As DNA, the CDR3 is TGTGCCAGCTCACCACCGGGACAGGCGACGTCGATGACTGAAGCTTTCTTT.

This chain uses TRBV6-5 with TRBJ2-1; perhaps TRBD2 as D (6 bases). The CDR3 covers 15 residues. V was trimmed by 6 bases and J by 4 bases, leaving 16 bases between them. CDR1 and CDR2 (germline): MNHEY, SVGAGI. CDR3 sequence reads: CASSPEGLSYNEQFF. The CDR3 DNA reads TGTGCCAGCAGCCCGGAGGGACTCTCTTACAATGAGCAGTTCTTC.

This clone is classed as medium-sized. V gene TRBV4-1 combines with J gene TRBJ1-1; the D is unclear. Trimming removed 5 bases at V and 1 base at J, with 8 bases between. Germline assignment: CDR1 MGHRA and CDR2 YSYEKL. This CDR3 is built from 13 residues. The CDR3 reads CASSDAPNTEAFF. The CDR3 DNA reads as TGCGCCAGCAGCGACGCACCGAACACTGAAGCTTTCTTT.

This clone was detected only a few times. This sequence joins TRBV6-5 and TRBJ2-7, with D possibly called TRBD1 or TRBD2 (5 bases each). V lost 2 bases and J lost 7, with 18 bases in between. This CDR3 has 15 residues. The germline V gene has CDR1 MNHEY and CDR2 SVGAGI. The chain's CDR3 is CASSYGASGDGEQYF. The CDR3 DNA reads TGTGCCAGCAGTTACGGAGCTTCTGGGGACGGAGAGCAGTACTTC.